The T cell receptor beta chain described here comes from a study of cytomegalovirus exposure and HLA in healthy donors. Study-wide results and limits: It is likely that the observed cluster of highly shared sequence variants was a sequencing artifact. Most subjects had HLA-A and HLA-B alleles reportedly predicted accurately by TCR beta sequences. No immune exposure information besides CMV serostatus was available. Most of the CMV-associated TCR beta chains (in a later analysis) appeared to be HLA-restricted.

V gave up 4 bases and J gave up 3 bases; unmatched junction bases: 4. Germline CDR1 and CDR2: KGHSH and LQKENI. CDR3 length: 14 residues. PCR employed 60 Vbeta and 13 Jbeta primers. Generated by immunoSEQ multiplex PCR, the TCRdb table keeps only in-frame clones and is missing some. The sample consists of roughly 180,000 clones, 70% to 85% of them appearing once. About this clone itself: The target antigen is unknown.

This TCR came from a man between 18 and 29 years old in good health and CMV-seronegative. The chain links TRBV18 to TRBJ2-7; TRBD1 matches at 9 bases. Sequenced: PBMCs. Written as DNA, the CDR3 is TGTGCCAGCTCACAGACAGGGGGGGGCTACGAGCAGTACTTC. Residues: CASSQTGGGYEQYF.